This paragraph reports one TCR beta chain. Its antigen is currently unknown. The data belong to a study of graft-versus-host responses after intestinal transplantation. Across the study: Isolated intestinal, liver-intestinal, or multivisceral transplants were what recipients had. Study-wide findings and caveats: Peak circulating GvH clone levels tracked with early post-transplant HvG declines.

The length of the CDR3 is 13 residues. The V end lost 0 bases, the J end lost 11 bases, and 14 bases lay between the germline ends. Germline V CDR1 and CDR2: GTSNPN, SVGIG (reference sequence). Some clones are missing from TCRdb's copy, which holds only in-frame ones; the method was immunoSEQ multiplex PCR. The table lists some 69,000 clones, around nine tenths of them singletons. This clonotype was sampled from a human patient who received an intestinal transplant, so some T cells may come from the graft donor. The sample here was bone marrow, taken less than 750 days after intestinal transplantation. The rearrangement links TRBV30 to TRBJ1-5; D perhaps matches TRBD1 (5 bases). DNA of the CDR3: TGTGCCTGGAGTGTAGGGGTGAGAAGGTCCCAGCATTTT. It translates to CAWSVGVRRSQHF.